The rows below give T cell receptor beta chains drawn from one sample of a study of T-cell reconstitution after alpha-beta-depleted transplantation in children. TCRdb re-analysed the PCR reads in MiXCR, keeping a single row per CDR3 protein. The sample has roughly 220,000 distinct CDR3 sequences, approximately 8.4% seen once. Material: PBMCs, mostly from graft donor cells, obtained 360 days after TCRalphabeta/CD19-depleted stem cell transplant. The source is a male patient between 2 and 15 years old who had a stem cell transplant for acute myeloid leukemia, so the T cells may come from the graft donor. Each CDR3 is given with its conserved first and last residue. A D gene is named only where the DNA matches it firmly. The listing skips clone size in some rows; elsewhere it reads once, few, many or a size class.

d_call j_call clone_size v_call cdr3_nt cdr3_aa
NA TRBJ1-6 many TRBV12-3/TRBV12-4 TGTGCCAGCAGTGCCCAACGTACCTCACCCCTCCACTTT CASSAQRTSPLHF
NA TRBJ2-5 few TRBV5-1 TGCGCCAGCAGCTTGAACGCGGATGCGACCCAGTACTTC CASSLNADATQYF
NA TRBJ2-2 few TRBV12-3/TRBV12-4 TGTGCCAGCAGTTTCTGGGCTCCCGGGGAGCTGTTTTTT CASSFWAPGELFF
TRBD1 TRBJ1-6 NA TRBV20-1 TGCAGTGCTAGAGATCGAGACAGGGTTAGGACCCTCCACTTT CSARDRDRVRTLHF
TRBD2 TRBJ2-3 NA TRBV12-3/TRBV12-4 TGTGCCAGCAGTTTAGCTCGGACTAGGCGGGACACAGATACGCAGTATTTT CASSLARTRRDTDTQYF
NA TRBJ2-7 few TRBV7-8 TGTGCCAGCAGCACAGGGTCCTACGAGCAGTACTTC CASSTGSYEQYF
TRBD1 TRBJ2-1 many TRBV29-1 TGCAGCGCCCCAGGGGGCCTGGGGAATGAGCAGTTCTTC CSAPGGLGNEQFF
NA TRBJ2-2 many TRBV12-3/TRBV12-4 TGTGCCAGCAGTACGCAGGGACGTGGCGGGGAGCTGTTTTTT CASSTQGRGGELFF
TRBD2 TRBJ2-3 few TRBV20-1 TGCAGCCCTTACGGACTAGCGGGAGAGGTAAAATATTTT CSPYGLAGEVKYF
NA TRBJ2-7 many TRBV29-1 TGCAGCGTTGAAGAGAAAGGGCGGGGAAATACCTACGAGCAGTACTTC CSVEEKGRGNTYEQYF
NA TRBJ2-7 NA TRBV29-1 TGCAGCGTCCCGTCTAGCAGTAGCGAGCAGTACTTC CSVPSSSSEQYF
NA TRBJ2-1 many TRBV11-3 TGTGCCAGCAGCTCAGGAGACTCCTACAATGAGCAGTTCTTC CASSSGDSYNEQFF
TRBD1 TRBJ1-4 NA TRBV11-2 TGTGCCAGCAGCTTATCCAGGGGGATCCCCGAAAAACTGTTTTTT CASSLSRGIPEKLFF
NA TRBJ2-3 few TRBV20-1 TGCAGTGCCGATGGGACTTCTAGCACAGATACGCAGTATTTT CSADGTSSTDTQYF
TRBD1 TRBJ2-7 few TRBV7-9 TGTGCCAGCAGCAAGACAGGGTACCACGAGCAGTACTTC CASSKTGYHEQYF
NA TRBJ1-6 NA TRBV7-3 TGTGCCAGCAGCTTAACGGATGGGTCACCCCTCCACTTT CASSLTDGSPLHF
NA TRBJ2-7 many TRBV28 TGTGCCAGCAGTTCCCCCTACTACGAGCAGTACTTC CASSSPYYEQYF
NA TRBJ2-1 many TRBV18 TGTGCCAGCTCTCCCGGCGGGGTCTCCTACAATGAGCAGTTCTTC CASSPGGVSYNEQFF
TRBD2 TRBJ2-3 many TRBV5-1 TGCGCCAGCAAACCATCTAGCGGGAGAGGAGATACGCAGTATTTT CASKPSSGRGDTQYF
NA TRBJ2-5 NA TRBV5-1 TGCGCCAGCAGCTTGATTCCTCCGGAGGGAGAGACCCAGTACTTC CASSLIPPEGETQYF
NA TRBJ2-5 many TRBV25-1 TGTGCCAGCGGACTCGTCGGGAGAGAGACCCAGTACTTC CASGLVGRETQYF
TRBD1 TRBJ2-2 many TRBV12-3/TRBV12-4 TGTGCCAGCAGTCCCCTAAGGGACAGGGCACGGGAGGAGCTGTTTTTT CASSPLRDRAREELFF
NA TRBJ2-2 few TRBV30 TGTGCCTGGGGTTGGAGTGGCACCGGGGAGCTGTTTTTT CAWGWSGTGELFF
TRBD1 TRBJ1-5 many TRBV20-1 TGCAGTGCTAGAGATCCCAGGGGGCCGGAGCCTCAGCCCCAGCATTTT CSARDPRGPEPQPQHF
NA TRBJ2-2 NA TRBV12-3/TRBV12-4 TGTGCCAGCAGTTTTCTAGGAGCCGCGAACACCGGGGAGCTGTTTTTT CASSFLGAANTGELFF
NA TRBJ2-2 many TRBV27 TGTGCCAGCAGTTTAACTAATTACAGGGAAATAAACGGGGAGCTGTTTTTT CASSLTNYREINGELFF
NA TRBJ1-6 NA TRBV19 TGTGCCAGTAGCCCATATGTATATGTGGATTCACCCCTCCACTTT CASSPYVYVDSPLHF
NA TRBJ1-1 many TRBV4-1 TGCGCCAGCAGCCAAGAGGGCCTTGGCACTGAAGCTTTCTTT CASSQEGLGTEAFF
NA TRBJ2-5 many TRBV7-6 TGTGCCAGCAGCTTAGCGGGATGGGAAGAAATGGCAGAGACCCAGTACTTC CASSLAGWEEMAETQYF
TRBD1 TRBJ1-2 few TRBV29-1 TGCAGCGTTGGGACAGGGACGGGCTATGGCTACACCTTC CSVGTGTGYGYTF
NA TRBJ1-1 few TRBV19 TGTGCCAGTAGTATGCGGGGGAGAGTGGACACTGAAGCTTTCTTT CASSMRGRVDTEAFF
NA TRBJ1-1 many TRBV12-3/TRBV12-4 TGTGCCAGCAGTTTTGGAGGGGCCGGAAGGGCTGAAGCTTTCTTT CASSFGGAGRAEAFF